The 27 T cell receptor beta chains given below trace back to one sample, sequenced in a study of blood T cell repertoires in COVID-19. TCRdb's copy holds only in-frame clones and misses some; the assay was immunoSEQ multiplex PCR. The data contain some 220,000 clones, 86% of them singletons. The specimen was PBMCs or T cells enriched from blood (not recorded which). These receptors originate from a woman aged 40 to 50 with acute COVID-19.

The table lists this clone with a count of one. The CDR3 bases are TGTGCCAGCAGCAGGGACAGGGGGGATAATGAAAAACTGTTTTTT. It encodes CASSRDRGDNEKLFF. The chain joins TRBV7-2 to TRBJ1-4; 11 bases agree with TRBD1. This CDR3 is built from 15 residues. The germline V gene encodes CDR1 SGHTA and CDR2 FQGNSA. V trimming: 5 bases; J trimming: 4 bases; junction bases outside the gene matches: 3.

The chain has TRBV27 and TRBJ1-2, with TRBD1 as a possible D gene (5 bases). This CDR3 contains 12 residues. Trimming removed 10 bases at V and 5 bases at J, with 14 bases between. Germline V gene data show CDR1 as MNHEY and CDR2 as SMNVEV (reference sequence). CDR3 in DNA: TGTGCCACCCGCGAAGGGGCGTATGGCTACACCTTC. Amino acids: CATREGAYGYTF.

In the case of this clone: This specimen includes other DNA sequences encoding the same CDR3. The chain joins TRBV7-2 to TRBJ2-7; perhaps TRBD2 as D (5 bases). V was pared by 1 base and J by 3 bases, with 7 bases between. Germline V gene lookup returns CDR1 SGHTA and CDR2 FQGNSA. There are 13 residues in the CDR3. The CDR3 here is CASSLGGHYEQYF. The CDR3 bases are TGTGCCAGCAGCTTAGGCGGGCACTACGAGCAGTACTTC. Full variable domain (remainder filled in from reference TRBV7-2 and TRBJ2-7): GAGVSQSPSNKVTEKGKDVELRCDPISGHTALYWYRQSLGQGLEFLIYFQGNSAPDKSGLPSDRFSAERTGGSVSTLTIQRTQQEDSAVYLCASSLGGHYEQYFGPGTRLTVT.

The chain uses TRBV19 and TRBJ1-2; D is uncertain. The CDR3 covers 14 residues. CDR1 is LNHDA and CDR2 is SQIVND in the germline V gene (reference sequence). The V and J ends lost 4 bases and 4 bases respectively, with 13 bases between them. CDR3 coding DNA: TGTGCCAGTAGTAATCCTAGTCGGGTCTATGGCTACACCTTC. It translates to CASSNPSRVYGYTF.

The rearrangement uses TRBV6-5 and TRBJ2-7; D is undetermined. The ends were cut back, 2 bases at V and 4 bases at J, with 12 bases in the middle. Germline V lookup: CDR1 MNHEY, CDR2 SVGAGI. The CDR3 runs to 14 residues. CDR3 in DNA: TGTGCCAGCAGTTACGGCAGGCCAATGTACGAGCAGTACTTC. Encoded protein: CASSYGRPMYEQYF.

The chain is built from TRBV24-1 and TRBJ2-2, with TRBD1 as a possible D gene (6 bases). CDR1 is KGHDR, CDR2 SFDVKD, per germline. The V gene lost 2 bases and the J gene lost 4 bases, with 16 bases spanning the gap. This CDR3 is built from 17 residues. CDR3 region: CATSDSQGRSVTGELFF. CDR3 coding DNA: TGTGCCACCAGTGATTCACAGGGAAGGTCTGTCACCGGGGAGCTGTTTTTT.

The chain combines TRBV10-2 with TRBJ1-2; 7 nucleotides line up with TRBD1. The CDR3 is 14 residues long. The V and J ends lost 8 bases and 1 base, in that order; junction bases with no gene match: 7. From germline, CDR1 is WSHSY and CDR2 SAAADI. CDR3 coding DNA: TGCGCCAGCCGCTGGGACAGATTTAACTATGGCTACACCTTC. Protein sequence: CASRWDRFNYGYTF.

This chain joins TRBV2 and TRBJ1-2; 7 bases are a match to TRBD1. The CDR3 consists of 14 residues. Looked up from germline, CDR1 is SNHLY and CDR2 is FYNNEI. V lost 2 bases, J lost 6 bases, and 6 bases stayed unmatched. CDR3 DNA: TGTGCCAGCAGTGAATCCGAGGACAGGAATGGCTACACCTTC. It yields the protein CASSESEDRNGYTF.

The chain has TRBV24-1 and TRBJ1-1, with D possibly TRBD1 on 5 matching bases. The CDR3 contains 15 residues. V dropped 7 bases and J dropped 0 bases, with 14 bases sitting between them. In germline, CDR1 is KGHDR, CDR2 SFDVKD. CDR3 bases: TGTGCCACCAGGCATTCAGGGAAGATGAACACTGAAGCTTTCTTT. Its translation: CATRHSGKMNTEAFF.

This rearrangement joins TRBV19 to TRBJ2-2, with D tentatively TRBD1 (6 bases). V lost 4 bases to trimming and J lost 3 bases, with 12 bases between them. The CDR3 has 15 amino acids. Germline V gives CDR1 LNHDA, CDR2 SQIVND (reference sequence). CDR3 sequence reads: CASSRGLGDTGELFF. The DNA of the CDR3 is TGTGCCAGTAGTAGGGGGCTAGGTGACACCGGGGAGCTGTTTTTT.

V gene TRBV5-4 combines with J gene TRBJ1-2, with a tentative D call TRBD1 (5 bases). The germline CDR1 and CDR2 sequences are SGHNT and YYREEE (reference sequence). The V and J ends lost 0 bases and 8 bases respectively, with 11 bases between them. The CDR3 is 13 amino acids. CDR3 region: CASSLAGRWGYTF. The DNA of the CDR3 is TGTGCCAGCAGCTTGGCAGGGCGGTGGGGCTACACCTTC. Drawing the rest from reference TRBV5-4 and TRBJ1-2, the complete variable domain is ETGVTQSPTHLIKTRGQQVTLRCSSQSGHNTVSWYQQALGQGPQFIFQYYREEENGRGNFPPRFSGLQFPNYSSELNVNALELDDSALYLCASSLAGRWGYTFGSGTRLTVV.

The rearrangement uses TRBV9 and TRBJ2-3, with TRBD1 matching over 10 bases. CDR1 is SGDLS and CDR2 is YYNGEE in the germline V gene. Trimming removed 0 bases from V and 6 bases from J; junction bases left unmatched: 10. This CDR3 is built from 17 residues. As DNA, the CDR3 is TGTGCCAGCAGCGTAGGCGGGAGAGGGACAGGGGCGGATACGCAGTATTTT. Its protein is CASSVGGRGTGADTQYF.

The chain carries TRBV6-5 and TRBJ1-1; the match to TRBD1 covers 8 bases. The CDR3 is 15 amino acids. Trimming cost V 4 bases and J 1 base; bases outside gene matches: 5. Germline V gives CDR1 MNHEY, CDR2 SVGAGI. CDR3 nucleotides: TGTGCCAGCAGTTTATTCACAGGGGGGAACACTGAAGCTTTCTTT. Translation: CASSLFTGGNTEAFF.

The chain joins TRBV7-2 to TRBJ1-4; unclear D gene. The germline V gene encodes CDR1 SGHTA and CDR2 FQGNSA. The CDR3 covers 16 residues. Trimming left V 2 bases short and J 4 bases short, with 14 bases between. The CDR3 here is CASSLLGRAVNEKLFF. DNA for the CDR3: TGTGCCAGCAGCTTATTGGGGAGGGCTGTTAATGAAAAACTGTTTTTT.

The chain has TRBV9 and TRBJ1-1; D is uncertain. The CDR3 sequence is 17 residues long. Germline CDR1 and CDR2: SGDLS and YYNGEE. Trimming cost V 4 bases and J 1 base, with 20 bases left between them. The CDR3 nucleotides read TGTGCCAGCAGCACCCAGCGGGCCACGTCGAGGAACACTGAAGCTTTCTTT. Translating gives CASSTQRATSRNTEAFF.

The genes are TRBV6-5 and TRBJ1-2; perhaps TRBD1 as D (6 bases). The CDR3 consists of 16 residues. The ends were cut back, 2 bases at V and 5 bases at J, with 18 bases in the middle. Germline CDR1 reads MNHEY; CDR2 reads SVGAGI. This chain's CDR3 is CASSYRRQAVTYGYTF. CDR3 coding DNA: TGTGCCAGCAGTTACAGGCGACAGGCAGTAACTTATGGCTACACCTTC.

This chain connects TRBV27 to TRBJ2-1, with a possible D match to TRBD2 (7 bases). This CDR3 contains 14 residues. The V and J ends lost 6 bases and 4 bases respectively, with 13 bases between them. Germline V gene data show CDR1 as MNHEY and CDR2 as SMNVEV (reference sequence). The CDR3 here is CASRSGGLYNEQFF. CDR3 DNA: TGTGCCAGCAGATCCGGGGGGCTGTACAATGAGCAGTTCTTC.

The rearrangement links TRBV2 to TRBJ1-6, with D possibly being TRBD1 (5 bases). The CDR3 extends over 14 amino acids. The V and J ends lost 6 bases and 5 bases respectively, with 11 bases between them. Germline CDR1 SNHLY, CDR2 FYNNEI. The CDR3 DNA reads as TGTGCCAGCAGGGCGACAGCGAATAATTCACCCCTCCACTTT. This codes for CASRATANNSPLHF.

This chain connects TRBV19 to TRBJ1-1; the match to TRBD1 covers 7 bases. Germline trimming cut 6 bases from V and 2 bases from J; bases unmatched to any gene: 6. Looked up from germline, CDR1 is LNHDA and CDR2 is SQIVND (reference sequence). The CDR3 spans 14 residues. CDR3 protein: CASSPGTVNTEAFF. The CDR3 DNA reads TGTGCCAGTAGCCCCGGGACAGTTAACACTGAAGCTTTCTTT.

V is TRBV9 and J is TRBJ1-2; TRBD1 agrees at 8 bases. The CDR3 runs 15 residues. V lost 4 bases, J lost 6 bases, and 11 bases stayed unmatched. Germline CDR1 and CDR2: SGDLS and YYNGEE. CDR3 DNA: TGTGCCAGCAGCTTGAACCCGGGACAGGCGAATGGCTACACCTTC. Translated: CASSLNPGQANGYTF.

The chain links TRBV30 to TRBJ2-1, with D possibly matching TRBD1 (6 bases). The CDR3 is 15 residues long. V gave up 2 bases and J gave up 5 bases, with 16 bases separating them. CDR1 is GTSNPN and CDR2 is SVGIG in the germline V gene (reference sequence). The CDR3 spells CAWSTPGTNNNEQFF. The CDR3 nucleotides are TGTGCCTGGAGTACTCCGGGGACAAATAACAATGAGCAGTTCTTC.

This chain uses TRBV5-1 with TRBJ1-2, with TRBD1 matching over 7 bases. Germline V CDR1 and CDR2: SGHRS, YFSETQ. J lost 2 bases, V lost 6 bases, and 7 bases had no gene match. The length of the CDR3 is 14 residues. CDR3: CASTNGQVNYGYTF. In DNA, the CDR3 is TGCGCCAGCACCAATGGACAGGTGAACTATGGCTACACCTTC. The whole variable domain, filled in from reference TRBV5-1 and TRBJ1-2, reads KAGVTQTPRYLIKTRGQQVTLSCSPISGHRSVSWYQQTPGQGLQFLFEYFSETQRNKGNFPGRFSGRQFSNSRSEMNVSTLELGDSALYLCASTNGQVNYGYTFGSGTRLTVV.

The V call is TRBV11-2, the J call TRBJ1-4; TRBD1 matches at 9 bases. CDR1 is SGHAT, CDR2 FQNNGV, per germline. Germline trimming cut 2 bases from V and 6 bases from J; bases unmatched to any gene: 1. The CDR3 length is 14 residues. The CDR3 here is CASSLYRGHEKLFF. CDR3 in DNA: TGTGCCAGCAGCTTATACAGGGGGCATGAAAAACTGTTTTTT. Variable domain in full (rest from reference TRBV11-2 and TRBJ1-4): EAGVAQSPRYKIIEKRQSVAFWCNPISGHATLYWYQQILGQGPKLLIQFQNNGVVDDSQLPKDRFSAERLKGVDSTLKIQPAKLEDSAVYLCASSLYRGHEKLFFGSGTQLSVL.

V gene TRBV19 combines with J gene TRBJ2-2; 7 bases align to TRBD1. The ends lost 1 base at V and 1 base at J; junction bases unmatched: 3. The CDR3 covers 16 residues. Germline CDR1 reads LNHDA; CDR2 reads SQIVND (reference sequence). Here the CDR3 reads CASSIVGGWNTGELFF. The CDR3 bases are TGTGCCAGTAGTATAGTAGGGGGCTGGAACACCGGGGAGCTGTTTTTT.

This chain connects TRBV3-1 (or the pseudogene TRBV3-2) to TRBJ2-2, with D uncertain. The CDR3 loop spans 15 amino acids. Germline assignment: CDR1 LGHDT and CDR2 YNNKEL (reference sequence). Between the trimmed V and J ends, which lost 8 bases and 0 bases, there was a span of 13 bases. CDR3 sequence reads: CASSPMVSNTGELFF. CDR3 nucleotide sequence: TGTGCCAGCTCCCCTATGGTATCGAACACCGGGGAGCTGTTTTTT.

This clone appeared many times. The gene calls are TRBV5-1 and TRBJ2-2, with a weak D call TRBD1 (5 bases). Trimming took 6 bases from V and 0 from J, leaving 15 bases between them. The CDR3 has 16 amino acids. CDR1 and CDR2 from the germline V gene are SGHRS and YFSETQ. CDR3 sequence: CASNPRVASNTGELFF. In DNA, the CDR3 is TGCGCCAGCAACCCCAGGGTAGCCTCGAACACCGGGGAGCTGTTTTTT.

The CDR3 nucleotides are TGTGCCAGCAGCTTAGCCGGGTCCGGAGGCGGCTACACCTTC. Its translation is CASSLAGSGGGYTF. The gene calls are TRBV7-8 and TRBJ1-2; D is ambiguous. The germline V and J ends were trimmed by 0 bases and 8 bases, with 13 bases remaining between them. Per the germline V gene, CDR1 is SGHVS and CDR2 is FQNEAQ. This CDR3 is built from 14 residues.